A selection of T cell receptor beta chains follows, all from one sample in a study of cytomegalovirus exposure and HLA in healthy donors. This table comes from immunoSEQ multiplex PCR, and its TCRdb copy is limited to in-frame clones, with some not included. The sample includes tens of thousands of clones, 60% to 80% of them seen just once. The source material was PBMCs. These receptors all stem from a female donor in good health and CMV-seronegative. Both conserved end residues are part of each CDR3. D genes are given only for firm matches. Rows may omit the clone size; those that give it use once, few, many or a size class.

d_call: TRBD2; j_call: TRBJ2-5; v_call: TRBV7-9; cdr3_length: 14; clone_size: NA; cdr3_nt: TGTGCCAGCAGCTTGCGGGAGGGGGGGAAGACCCAGTACTTC; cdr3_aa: CASSLREGGKTQYF
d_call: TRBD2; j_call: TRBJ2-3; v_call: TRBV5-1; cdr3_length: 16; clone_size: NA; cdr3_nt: TGCGCCAGCAGCTTGAAGGAGCGGGAGACCCCAGATACGCAGTATTTT; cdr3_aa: CASSLKERETPDTQYF
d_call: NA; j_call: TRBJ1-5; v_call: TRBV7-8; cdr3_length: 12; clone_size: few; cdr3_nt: TGTGCCAGCAGCTCACGGGGTCAGCCCCAGCATTTT; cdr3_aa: CASSSRGQPQHF
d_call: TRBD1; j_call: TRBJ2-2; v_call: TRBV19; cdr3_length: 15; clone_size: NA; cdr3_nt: TGTGCCAGTAGTATCCAGGGGGCGAACACCGGGGAGCTGTTTTTT; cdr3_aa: CASSIQGANTGELFF
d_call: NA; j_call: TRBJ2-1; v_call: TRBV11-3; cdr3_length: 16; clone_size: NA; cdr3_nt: TGTGCCAGCAGCTACGACAGCGGGTGGAGTTACAATGAGCAGTTCTTC; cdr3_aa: CASSYDSGWSYNEQFF
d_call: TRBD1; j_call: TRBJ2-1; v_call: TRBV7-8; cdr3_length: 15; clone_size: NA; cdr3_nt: TGTGCCAGCAGCATTCAGGGGGCCACCTACAATGAGCAGTTCTTC; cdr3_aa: CASSIQGATYNEQFF
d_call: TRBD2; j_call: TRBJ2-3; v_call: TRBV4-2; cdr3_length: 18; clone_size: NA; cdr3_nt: TGTGCCAGCAGCCAAGATACACTAGCGGGGGAGCCCACAGATACGCAGTATTTT; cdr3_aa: CASSQDTLAGEPTDTQYF
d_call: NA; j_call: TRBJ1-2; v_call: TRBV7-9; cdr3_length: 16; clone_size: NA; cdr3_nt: TGTGCCAGCAGCCCCCCGGGGTCGGTGTGGACAGATGGCTACACCTTC; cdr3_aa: CASSPPGSVWTDGYTF
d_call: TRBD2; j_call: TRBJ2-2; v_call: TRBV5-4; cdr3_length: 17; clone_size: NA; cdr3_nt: TGTGCCAGCAGCTTGGATCTAGCGGGAGTTAACACCGGGGAGCTGTTTTTT; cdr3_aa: CASSLDLAGVNTGELFF
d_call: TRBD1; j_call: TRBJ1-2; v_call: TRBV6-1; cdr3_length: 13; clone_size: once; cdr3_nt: TGTGCCAGCTCCAGGGACAGGGGGCTTGTTTACACCTTC; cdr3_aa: CASSRDRGLVYTF
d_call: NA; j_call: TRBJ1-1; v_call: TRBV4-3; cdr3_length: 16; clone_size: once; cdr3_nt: TGCGCCAGCAGCCAAGTTGTCAGTGGAGGGAGAACTGAAGCTTTCTTT; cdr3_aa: CASSQVVSGGRTEAFF
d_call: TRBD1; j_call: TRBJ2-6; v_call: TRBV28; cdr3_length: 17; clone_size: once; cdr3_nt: TGTGCCAGCAGTCGACAGGGGATTCCCTCTGGGGCCAACGTCCTGACTTTC; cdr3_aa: CASSRQGIPSGANVLTF
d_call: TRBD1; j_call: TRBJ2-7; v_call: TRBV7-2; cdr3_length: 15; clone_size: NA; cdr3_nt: TGTGCCAGCAGCGCCGGACAGGGGAGAATTTACGAGCAGTACTTC; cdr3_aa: CASSAGQGRIYEQYF
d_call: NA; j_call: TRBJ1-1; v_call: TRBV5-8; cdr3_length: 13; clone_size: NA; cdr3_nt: TGTGCCAGCAGCTTTGAGTTGAACACTGAAGCTTTCTTT; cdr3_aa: CASSFELNTEAFF
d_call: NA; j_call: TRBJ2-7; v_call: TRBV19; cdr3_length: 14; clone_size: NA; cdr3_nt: TGTGCCAGTAGTATAGTTGGGGAGACCTACGAGCAGTACTTC; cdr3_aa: CASSIVGETYEQYF
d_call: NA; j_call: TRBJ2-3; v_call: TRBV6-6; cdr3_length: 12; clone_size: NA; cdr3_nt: TGTGCCAGCAGTTACGCCGGAGATACGCAGTATTTT; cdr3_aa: CASSYAGDTQYF
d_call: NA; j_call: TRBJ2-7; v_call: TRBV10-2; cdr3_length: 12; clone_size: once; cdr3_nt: TGCGCCAGCAATCCCTCCGGGGACGAGCAGTACTTC; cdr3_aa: CASNPSGDEQYF
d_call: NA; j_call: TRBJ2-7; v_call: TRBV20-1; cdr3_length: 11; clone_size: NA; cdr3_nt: TGCAGTGCTAGAGAATTGACAGGGGAGGGCTTC; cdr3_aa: CSARELTGEGF
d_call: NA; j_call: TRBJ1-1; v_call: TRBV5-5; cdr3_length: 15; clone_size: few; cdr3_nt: TGTGCCAGCAGCCCCTTACCCCTAACGAACACTGAAGCTTTCTTT; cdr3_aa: CASSPLPLTNTEAFF
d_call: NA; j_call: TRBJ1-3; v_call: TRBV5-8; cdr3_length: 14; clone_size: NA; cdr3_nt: TGTGCCAGCAGCCGCCGGGGCTCTGGAAACACCATATATTTT; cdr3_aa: CASSRRGSGNTIYF
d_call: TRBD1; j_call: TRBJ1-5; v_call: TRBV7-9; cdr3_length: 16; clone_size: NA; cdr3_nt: TGTGCCAGCAGCTCGGGGGACAGGGGGATTAATCAGCCCCAGCATTTT; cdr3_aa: CASSSGDRGINQPQHF
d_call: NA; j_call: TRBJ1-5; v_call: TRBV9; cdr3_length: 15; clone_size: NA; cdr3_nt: TGTGCCAGCAGCGTAGGGGCAGCTCCTAATCAGCCCCAGCATTTT; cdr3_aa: CASSVGAAPNQPQHF
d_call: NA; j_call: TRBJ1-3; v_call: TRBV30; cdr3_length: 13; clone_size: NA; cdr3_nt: TGTGCCTGGAGTCTGACACCTGGAAACACCATATATTTT; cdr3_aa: CAWSLTPGNTIYF
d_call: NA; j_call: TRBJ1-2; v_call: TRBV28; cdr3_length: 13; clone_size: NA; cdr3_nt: TGTGCCAGCACTATACTAGCTAACTATGGCTACACCTTC; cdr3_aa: CASTILANYGYTF
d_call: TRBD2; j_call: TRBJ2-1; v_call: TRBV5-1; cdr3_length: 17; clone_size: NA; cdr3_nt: TGCGCCAGCAGCTTGGCCGGACTAGCGGGGGCCGGGAATGAGCAGTTCTTC; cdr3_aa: CASSLAGLAGAGNEQFF
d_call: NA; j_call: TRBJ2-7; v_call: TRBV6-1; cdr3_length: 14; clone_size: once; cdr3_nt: TGTGCCAGCAGTACGGCCTCGCGGGCCTACGAGCAGTACTTC; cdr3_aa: CASSTASRAYEQYF
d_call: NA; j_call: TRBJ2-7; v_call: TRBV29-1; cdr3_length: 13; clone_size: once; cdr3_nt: TGCAGCGTTGCGGACTACCAAACCTACGAGCAGTACTTC; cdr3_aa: CSVADYQTYEQYF
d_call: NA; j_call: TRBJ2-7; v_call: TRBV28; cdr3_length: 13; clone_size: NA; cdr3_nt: TGTGCCAGCACCGCGGGGCGGTTGAACGAGCAGTACTTC; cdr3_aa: CASTAGRLNEQYF
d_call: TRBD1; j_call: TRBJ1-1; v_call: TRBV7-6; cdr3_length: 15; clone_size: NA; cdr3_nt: TGTGCCAGCAGCCTGGACAGGGAAGGGAACACTGAAGCTTTCTTT; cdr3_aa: CASSLDREGNTEAFF
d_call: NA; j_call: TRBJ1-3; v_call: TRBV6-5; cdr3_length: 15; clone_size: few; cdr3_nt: TGTGCCAGCAGTTACATAACCAGCTCTGGAAACACCATATATTTT; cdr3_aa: CASSYITSSGNTIYF
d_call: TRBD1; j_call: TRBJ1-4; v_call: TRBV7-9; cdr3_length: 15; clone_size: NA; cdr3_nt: TGTGCCAGCAGCTCCCAGGGGGGCGCAGGTGAAAAACTGTTTTTT; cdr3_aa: CASSSQGGAGEKLFF
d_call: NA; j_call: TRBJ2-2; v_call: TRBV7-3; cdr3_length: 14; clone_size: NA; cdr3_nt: TGTGCCAGCAGCTTATCCGGTACCACCGGGGAGCTGTTTTTT; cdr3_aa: CASSLSGTTGELFF
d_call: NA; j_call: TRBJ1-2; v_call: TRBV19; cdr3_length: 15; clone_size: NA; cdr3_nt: TGTGCCAGTAGTATAGATCGCCAGGGAAACTATGGCTACACCTTC; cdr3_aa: CASSIDRQGNYGYTF
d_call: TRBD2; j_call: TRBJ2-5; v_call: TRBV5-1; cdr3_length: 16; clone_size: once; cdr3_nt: TGCGCCAGCAGCCCTACTAGCGGGGTCAACCAAGAGACCCAGTACTTC; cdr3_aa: CASSPTSGVNQETQYF
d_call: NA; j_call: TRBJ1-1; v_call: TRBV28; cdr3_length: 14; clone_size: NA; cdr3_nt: TGTGCCAGCAGACGGGAGGCAGGGAACACTGAAGCTTTCTTT; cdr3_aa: CASRREAGNTEAFF
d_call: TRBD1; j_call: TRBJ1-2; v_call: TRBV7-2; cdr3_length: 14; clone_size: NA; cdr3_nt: TGTGCCAGCAGCTCACCTGACAGGGCTGGTGGCTACACCTTC; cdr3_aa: CASSSPDRAGGYTF
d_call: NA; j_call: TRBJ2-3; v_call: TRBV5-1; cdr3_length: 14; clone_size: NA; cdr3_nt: TGCGCCAGCAGCTTGTTCGGGGTGGAAGATACGCAGTATTTT; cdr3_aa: CASSLFGVEDTQYF
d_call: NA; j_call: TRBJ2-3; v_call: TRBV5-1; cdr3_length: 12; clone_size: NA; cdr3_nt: TGCGCCAGCAGCCCCGTAGCAGATACGCAGTATTTT; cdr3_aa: CASSPVADTQYF
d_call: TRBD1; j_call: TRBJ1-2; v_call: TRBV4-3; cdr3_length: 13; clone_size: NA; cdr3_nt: TGCGCCAGCAGCCAACAGGGGGGCTATGGCTACACCTTC; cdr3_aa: CASSQQGGYGYTF
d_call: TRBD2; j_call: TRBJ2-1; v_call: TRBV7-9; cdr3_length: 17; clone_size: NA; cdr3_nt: TGTGCCAGCAGCCCGAGGACTAGCGGGCTCTCCTACAATGAGCAGTTCTTC; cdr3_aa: CASSPRTSGLSYNEQFF
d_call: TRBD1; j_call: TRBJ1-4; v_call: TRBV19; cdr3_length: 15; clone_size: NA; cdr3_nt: TGTGCCAGTAGCACGGGACAGGGGCGAGGTGAAAAACTGTTTTTT; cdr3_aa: CASSTGQGRGEKLFF
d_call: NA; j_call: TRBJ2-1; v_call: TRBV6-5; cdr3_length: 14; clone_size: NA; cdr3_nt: TGTGCCAGCAGTTCGTCGTTGAGCATCAATGAGCAGTTCTTC; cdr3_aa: CASSSSLSINEQFF
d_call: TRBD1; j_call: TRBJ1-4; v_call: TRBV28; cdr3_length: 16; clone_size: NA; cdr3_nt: TGTGCCAGCAGTCCCCCCCATGGGACAGGGAGTGAAAAACTGTTTTTT; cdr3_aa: CASSPPHGTGSEKLFF
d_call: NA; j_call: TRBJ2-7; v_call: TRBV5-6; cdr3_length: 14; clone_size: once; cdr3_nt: TGTGCCAGCAGCTTGGTGGTCGGGGATTACGAGCAGTACTTC; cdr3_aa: CASSLVVGDYEQYF
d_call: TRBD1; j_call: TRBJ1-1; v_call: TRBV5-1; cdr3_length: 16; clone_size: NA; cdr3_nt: TGCGCCAGCAGCCCACCGTCACAGGGGAGTCGGACTGAAGCTTTCTTT; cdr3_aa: CASSPPSQGSRTEAFF
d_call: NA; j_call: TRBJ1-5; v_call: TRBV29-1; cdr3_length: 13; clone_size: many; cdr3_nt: TGCAGCGTTGCGCAGGGTAGGGATCAGCCCCAGCATTTT; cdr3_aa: CSVAQGRDQPQHF
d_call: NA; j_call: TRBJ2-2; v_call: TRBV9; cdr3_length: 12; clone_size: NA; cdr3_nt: TGTGCCAGCAGCCCCCTGGCAGGGGAGCTGTTTTTT; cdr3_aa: CASSPLAGELFF
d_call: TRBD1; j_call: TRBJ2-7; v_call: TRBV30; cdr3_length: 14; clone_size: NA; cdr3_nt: TGTGCCTGGAGTGTAAGGCAGGGGGCGGTCGAGCAGTACTTC; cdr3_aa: CAWSVRQGAVEQYF
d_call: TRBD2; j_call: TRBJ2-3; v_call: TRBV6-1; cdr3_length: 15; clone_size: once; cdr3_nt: TGTGCCAGCAGTCCCGGGGAGGGGACCACAGATACGCAGTATTTT; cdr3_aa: CASSPGEGTTDTQYF
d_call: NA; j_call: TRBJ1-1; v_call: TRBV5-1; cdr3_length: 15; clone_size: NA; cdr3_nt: TGCGCCAGCAGCTTGATTAGCAGGGTGAACACTGAAGCTTTCTTT; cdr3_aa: CASSLISRVNTEAFF
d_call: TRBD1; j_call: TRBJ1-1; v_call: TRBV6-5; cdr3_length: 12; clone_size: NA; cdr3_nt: TGTGCCAGCAGTTACCCTAAAGGGACAGCAGACTTT; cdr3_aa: CASSYPKGTADF
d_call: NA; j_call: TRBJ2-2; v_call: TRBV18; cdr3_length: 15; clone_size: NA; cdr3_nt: TGTGCCAGCTCACCCACTTTCTCAAGTGCCGGGGAGCTGTTTTTT; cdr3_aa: CASSPTFSSAGELFF
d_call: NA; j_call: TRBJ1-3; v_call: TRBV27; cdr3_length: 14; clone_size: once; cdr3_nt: TGTGCCAGCAGTGTAACAGGGTCTGGAAACACCATATATTTT; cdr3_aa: CASSVTGSGNTIYF
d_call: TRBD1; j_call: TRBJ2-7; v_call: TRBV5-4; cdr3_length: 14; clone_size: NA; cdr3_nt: TGTGCCAGCAGCTCAGGGGGCCCTCAGAACGAGCAGTACTTC; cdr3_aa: CASSSGGPQNEQYF
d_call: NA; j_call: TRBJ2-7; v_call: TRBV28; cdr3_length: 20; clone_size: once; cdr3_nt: TGTGCCAGCAGCAAGGGAATATGGCTGGGACGGACAGCCTTGGGGTTCGAGCAGTACTTC; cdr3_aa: CASSKGIWLGRTALGFEQYF
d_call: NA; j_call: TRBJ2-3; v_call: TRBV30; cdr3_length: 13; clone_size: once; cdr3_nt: TGTGCCTGGAGTGGAGTGGCTAGAGATACGCAGTATTTT; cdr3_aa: CAWSGVARDTQYF
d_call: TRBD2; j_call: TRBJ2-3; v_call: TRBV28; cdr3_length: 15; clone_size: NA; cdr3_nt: TGTGCCAGCAGTTTAGGCGGGGGGGAGCCAAGTACGCAGTATTTT; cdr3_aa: CASSLGGGEPSTQYF
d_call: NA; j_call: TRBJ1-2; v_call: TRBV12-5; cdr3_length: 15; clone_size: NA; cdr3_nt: TGTGCTAGTGGTTTGTATTCGGGGAGGAGAGATGGCTACACCTTC; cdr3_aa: CASGLYSGRRDGYTF
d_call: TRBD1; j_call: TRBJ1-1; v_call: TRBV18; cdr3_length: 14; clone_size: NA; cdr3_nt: TGTGCCAGCTCACTTAGGACAGGGGGCATCGAAGCTTTCTTT; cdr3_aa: CASSLRTGGIEAFF